The rows below give T cell receptor beta chains drawn from one sample of a study of shared clonotypes between healthy human individuals. Clones were sequenced by immunoSEQ multiplex PCR, and TCRdb holds only the in-frame ones, with some missing. Found here are around 2,100,000 clones, roughly 95% of them singletons; the top ten hold 1% to 1.5%. Sequenced sample: naive CD8+ T cells sorted from blood. Receptor source: a man between 18 and 35 years old in good health. CDR3s include the opening cysteine and the closing phenylalanine or tryptophan. A D gene is named only where the DNA matches it firmly. A clone size is listed for some rows: how often the clone was seen (once, few, many), or a class if it is expanded.

J gene	clone size	D gene	V gene	CDR3 length	CDR3 DNA	CDR3 protein
TRBJ1-2	.	.	TRBV27	15	TGTGCCAGCAGTTTATCCGGGACACTCAACTATGGCTACACCTTC	CASSLSGTLNYGYTF
TRBJ1-4	.	.	TRBV28	17	TGTGCCAGCAGTTTTATAGGGGAGGCTGAGTTGGATGAAAAACTGTTTTTT	CASSFIGEAELDEKLFF
TRBJ2-4	.	.	TRBV11-2	16	TGTGCCAGCAGCGGCACAGCGCCGCTAGCCAAAAACATTCAGTACTTC	CASSGTAPLAKNIQYF
TRBJ1-1	.	.	TRBV6-5	12	TGTGCCAGCAGTTACGCTAACTCTGAAGCTTTCTTT	CASSYANSEAFF
TRBJ2-7	.	.	TRBV5-4	13	TGTGCCAGCAGCTCGGCTGTTTCCTACGAGCAGTACTTC	CASSSAVSYEQYF
TRBJ2-5	.	.	TRBV9	12	TGTGCCAGCAACGGGGGAGAGGAGACCCAGTACTTC	CASNGGEETQYF
TRBJ2-1	.	TRBD2	TRBV7-9	17	TGTGCCAGCAGCTCACAACCTAGCGGTTCGGAACGTAATGAGCAGTTCTTC	CASSSQPSGSERNEQFF
TRBJ2-7	.	.	TRBV30	12	TGTGCCTGGAGTCCTACAGGTTCCGAGCAGTACTTC	CAWSPTGSEQYF
TRBJ2-7	.	TRBD1	TRBV5-1	13	TGCGCCAGCAGCTGGGGGACAGGGATCGAGCAGTACTTC	CASSWGTGIEQYF
TRBJ2-1	.	.	TRBV30	12	TGTGCCTGGAGTTCGAAGGGGAATGAGCAGTTCTTC	CAWSSKGNEQFF
TRBJ2-3	.	TRBD2	TRBV13	16	TGTGCCAGCAGCCTCGCTAGCGGAGCTTTCAGGGATACGCAGTATTTT	CASSLASGAFRDTQYF
TRBJ2-1	.	TRBD1	TRBV5-4	14	TGTGCCAGCAGCTTTACAGGGGCGTCCAATGAGCAGTTCTTC	CASSFTGASNEQFF
TRBJ1-2	.	.	TRBV29-1	13	TGCAGCGTTGAAGGGGGCTGGAACTATGGCTACACCTTC	CSVEGGWNYGYTF
TRBJ2-7	.	.	TRBV6-1	14	TGTGCCAGCAGTGAACTCGACTTCTCCTACGAGCAGTACTTC	CASSELDFSYEQYF
TRBJ2-7	.	.	TRBV7-9	12	TGTGCCAGCAGCGGACAACGCCACGAGCAGTACTTC	CASSGQRHEQYF
TRBJ2-3	.	.	TRBV6-1	14	TGTGCCAGCAGTGGACACGGTAGTCAAGATACGCAGTATTTT	CASSGHGSQDTQYF
TRBJ2-1	.	TRBD2	TRBV27	15	TGTGCCAGCAGTCCCACTCTAGCGGGAGTAGGTGAGCAGTTCTTC	CASSPTLAGVGEQFF
TRBJ1-2	.	TRBD1	TRBV27	15	TGTGCCAGCAGTTTCACAGGGGGTGGCGTCTATGGCTACACCTTC	CASSFTGGGVYGYTF
TRBJ2-7	.	.	TRBV6-1	14	TGTGCCAGCAGTGAGCGGCAGGTGGGCTACGAGCAGTACTTC	CASSERQVGYEQYF
TRBJ1-5	.	.	TRBV11-2	14	TGTGCCAGCAGCCAGGGTATCGGCAATCAGCCCCAGCATTTT	CASSQGIGNQPQHF
TRBJ2-7	.	.	TRBV5-1	14	TGCGCCAGCAGCCTCCGGGACCACTCCTACGAGCAGTACTTC	CASSLRDHSYEQYF
TRBJ2-3	.	TRBD1	TRBV6-1	18	TGTGCCAGCAGTGTACCCACCTCCGCCGACAGGGGATCAGATACGCAGTATTTT	CASSVPTSADRGSDTQYF
TRBJ2-3	.	.	TRBV4-3	16	TGCGCCAGCAGCCAGGGCGGGACACTAGCGACAGATACGCAGTATTTT	CASSQGGTLATDTQYF
TRBJ2-7	.	.	TRBV7-9	15	TGTGCCAGCAGCTTAGCCCCTACAAGTGACTACGAGCAGTACTTC	CASSLAPTSDYEQYF
TRBJ1-2	.	.	TRBV5-6	13	TGTGCCAGCAGCCCTGGACAGACCTATGGCTACACCTTC	CASSPGQTYGYTF
TRBJ2-7	once	.	TRBV7-2	12	TGTTCAACGGAGGGACAGCCAGACGAGCAGTACTTC	CSTEGQPDEQYF
TRBJ1-2	.	TRBD1	TRBV13	15	TGTGCCAGCAGCTTAACCGGGGACAGGGACTATGGCTACACCTTC	CASSLTGDRDYGYTF
TRBJ1-1	.	TRBD1	TRBV29-1	13	TGCAGCGTCGGAGGGACAGAAAACACTGAAGCTTTCTTT	CSVGGTENTEAFF
TRBJ2-5	.	TRBD1	TRBV6-5	15	TGTGCCAGCAGTTCCAACGTGGGACAGGGAGAGACCCAGTACTTC	CASSSNVGQGETQYF